This TCR beta chain was observed in a study of blood T cells in healthy people across ages (dated by TCRdb to 2013 to 2016). Concerning the study at large: Template switching captured roughly one uniquely barcoded TCR beta cDNA molecule per two T cells in model experiments. Age-related changes in TCR beta repertoire diversity were measured in the study by deep sequencing normalized with unique cDNA molecular identifiers. Donors were grouped into four age groups: young (average 16 years), middle-aged (less than 40), aged (approximately 58) and long-lived (around 80). To avoid experimental bias, donors of different ages were spread randomly across the sequencing lanes. For two donors (one aged 18 to 30 and one aged 80 or older), the study analyzed two additional independent replicas of 1 million unique cDNA reads from the same blood draw.

In its sample, this clonotype was seen a few times. No antigen is known for it. No much larger clone exists at a distance of one base, and base qualities are not known. Overall study outcomes, separate from this receptor: There was a strong correlation between observed TCR beta diversity and the percentage of naive T cells measured by flow cytometry. Compared with the aged group, the long-lived group had more naive CD4+ T cells, fewer expanded clones and increased TCR diversity, a pattern suggesting age selection. Estimates of total diversity based on one million sequenced T cells were regarded as lower bounds and as underestimates. Observed TCR beta diversity per million T cells fell roughly linearly with age, and a significant reduction was already apparent by age roughly 40. Donor CMV infection status was unknown, potentially confounding age-related changes in expanded clonotypes. Bulk unsorted PBMC profiling prevented conclusive comparison of naive and antigen-experienced compartments.

V and J are trimmed by 0 bases and 6 bases, and the gene matches miss 6 bases of the junction. For CDR1 and CDR2, the germline V gene lists MRHNA and SNTAGT. The cysteine opens and the phenylalanine closes a CDR3 of 15 amino acids. Just the 45-base CDR3 DNA is kept, in frame starting at base 1. Donors were 30 to 45 systemically healthy Caucasian individuals from Russia aged roughly 6 to 95 years. Ten milliliters of peripheral blood were drawn from each donor into EDTA-treated Vacutainer tubes. Ficoll-Paque density-gradient centrifugation was used to isolate PBMCs, with at least 7 million obtained per sample. Total RNA, at least 6 micrograms per sample, was extracted from PBMCs with Trizol reagent. For every donor, an aliquot of PBMCs went through flow cytometry to measure the percentages of naive CD45RAhigh/CD27high T cells. The method was 5' RACE. TCRdb shows the sequencer as Illumina HiSeq 2500. A second PCR of roughly 6 to 11 cycles was run with a J-beta primer mix and a sample-barcoded 5' primer. A unique molecular identifier was introduced onto each TCR beta cDNA molecule by a template-switch 5' adaptor carrying 12 random nucleotides. At least 2.5 million CDR3-containing paired-end reads were obtained from each sample. First-strand cDNA synthesis was performed from all RNA using the Mint cDNA synthesis kit, with priming by a TRBC-specific oligonucleotide. Following uracil-DNA glycosylase treatment, a first 18-cycle PCR with universal primers M1SS and BC2_uni_R was performed on all cDNA. The paper's data handling went like this. Each sample was normalized by randomly selecting 1 million high-quality reads, each carrying a distinct molecular identifier. Reads sharing molecular identifiers were discarded rather than binned into consensus sequences. CDR3 identification, clonotype clustering and error correction used MiTCR with a Q25 quality threshold and the strictest error-elimination algorithm. A nonparametric unseen species model with Euler transformation was used to estimate lower-bound total TCR beta diversity. TCRdb reprocessed the public reads (quality trimming at Q25 with fastp, clone calling with MiXCR) and kept in-frame beta chains. All rows with the same CDR3 protein become a single entry with the most common DNA and genes. In this record, the V and J calls reflect TCRdb's handling and not the investigators' own analysis. This sample comprises hundreds of thousands of distinct CDR3 sequences, 56% of them detected only once. The ten largest clones take up approximately 24% of the sample.

The sequencing sample was made of blood. The source is a man aged 35 to 55 in good health. The chain links TRBV6-4 with TRBJ1-2, and TRBD1 matches 8 of the central bases. This receptor carries the CDR3 CASSDSKDRADGYTF. The bases are TGTGCCAGCAGTGACTCGAAGGACAGGGCCGATGGCTACACCTTC.